These 27 T cell receptor beta chains were sequenced from one sample in a study of cytomegalovirus exposure and HLA in healthy donors. The PCR was carried out with 60 Vbeta primers and 13 Jbeta primers. TCRdb keeps only in-frame clones here, not all; method: immunoSEQ multiplex PCR. The repertoire holds fewer than 150,000 clones, about 80% seen once, with roughly 1.2% in the top ten. Sequencing was carried out using PBMCs. These receptors were collected from a man in his fifties or sixties in good health and CMV-seronegative.

This chain connects TRBV2 to TRBJ2-5; the match to TRBD1 covers 9 bases. The J call may be mistaken, given a closer DNA end match to TRBJ2-7. Germline V gives CDR1 SNHLY, CDR2 FYNNEI. The CDR3 loop spans 14 amino acids. CDR3 loop: CASSELQGAGEQYF. In DNA form, the CDR3 reads TGTGCCAGCAGTGAATTACAGGGGGCAGGCGAGCAGTACTTC.

V and J are TRBV15 and TRBJ2-7, with TRBD1 as a possible D gene (6 bases). CDR1 is LNHNV, CDR2 YYDKDF, per germline (reference sequence). Trimming left V 0 bases short and J 6 bases short, with 15 bases between. The CDR3 sequence is 15 residues long. The CDR3 DNA follows: TGTGCCACCAGCAGAGATTCAGGGGCTGGCGGCGAGCAGTACTTC. Amino acid sequence: CATSRDSGAGGEQYF.

The chain recombines TRBV28 with TRBJ1-1; tentatively, D is TRBD1 (6 bases). Germline values: CDR1 MDHEN, CDR2 SYDVKM. The CDR3 covers 12 residues. V was pared by 8 bases and J by 4 bases, with 11 bases between. CDR3 bases: TGTGCCAGCGGGGCAGGGGTCACTGAAGCTTTCTTT. As protein: CASGAGVTEAFF.

This clone was detected a few times. For the CDR3, the DNA is TGTGCCAGCAGTCCCCAGGCTAGCGCGAACTACGAGCAGTACTTC. As protein: CASSPQASANYEQYF. V and J are TRBV27 and TRBJ2-7, with a possible D match to TRBD2 (6 bases). V lost 5 bases and J 3 bases, leaving 17 bases between the germline ends. The CDR3 runs 15 residues. Germline CDR1 MNHEY, CDR2 SMNVEV (reference sequence).

The chain has TRBV5-1 and TRBJ2-5; 9 positions agree with TRBD1. The CDR3 has 16 residues. Germline V CDR1 and CDR2: SGHRS, YFSETQ. V trimming: 0 bases; J trimming: 5 bases; junction bases outside the gene matches: 8. CDR3 sequence: CASSLAVTGGGETQYF. CDR3 coding DNA: TGCGCCAGCAGCTTGGCCGTTACAGGGGGCGGGGAGACCCAGTACTTC.

The V call is TRBV19, the J call TRBJ2-3; TRBD1 matches 10 bases. V gave up 4 bases and J gave up 2 bases; unmatched junction bases: 6. This CDR3 spans 16 amino acids. Germline CDR1 LNHDA, CDR2 SQIVND (reference sequence). The CDR3: CASSTGTGAPTDTQYF. CDR3 DNA: TGTGCCAGTAGTACGGGGACAGGGGCCCCCACAGATACGCAGTATTTT. The whole variable domain, remainder taken from reference TRBV19 and TRBJ2-3, is DGGITQSPKYLFRKEGQNVTLSCEQNLNHDAMYWYRQDPGQGLRLIYYSQIVNDFQKGDIAEGYSVSREKKESFPLTVTSAQKNPTAFYLCASSTGTGAPTDTQYFGPGTRLTVL.

The chain carries TRBV2 and TRBJ2-5, with 7 bases lining up with TRBD2. The CDR3 sequence is 15 residues long. Germline V gives CDR1 SNHLY, CDR2 FYNNEI. The trim removed 5 bases at V and 1 base at J, leaving 7 bases unmatched. CDR3 sequence (DNA): TGTGCCAGCAGTTCGGGGGGACCGCCCCAAGAGACCCAGTACTTC. This codes for CASSSGGPPQETQYF.

The chain recombines TRBV4-2 with TRBJ2-2; the match to TRBD2 covers 14 bases. Germline lookup yields CDR1 LGHNA and CDR2 YNFKEQ. With 2 bases clipped from V and 6 bases from J, the junction kept 20 bases outside the gene matches. The CDR3 is made up of 22 amino acids. The CDR3 is CASSQFEGLAGVVVSSAGELFF. In DNA, the CDR3 is TGTGCCAGCAGCCAATTCGAGGGACTAGCGGGAGTAGTTGTTTCCAGCGCCGGGGAGCTGTTTTTT.

V usage is TRBV28 and J usage is TRBJ2-7; 7 positions agree with TRBD1. Germline V CDR1 and CDR2: MDHEN, SYDVKM. The J segment lost 2 bases and the V segment lost 5 bases, leaving 9 bases of the junction unmatched. The CDR3 totals 15 residues. CDR3 nucleotides: TGTGCCAGCAGTGACAGGGCAAGCCCTCCCTACGAGCAGTACTTC. Residues: CASSDRASPPYEQYF.

The chain joins TRBV5-1 to TRBJ2-3; TRBD2 matches at 12 bases. The CDR3 loop spans 17 amino acids. Per the germline V gene, CDR1 is SGHRS and CDR2 is YFSETQ. The junction had 7 bases not matched to a gene; V was cut back by 1 base and J by 4 bases. CDR3 in amino acids: CASSLSLAGGRSDTQYF. In DNA form, the CDR3 reads TGCGCCAGCAGCTTGTCCCTAGCGGGAGGGCGGTCAGATACGCAGTATTTT.

The table lists this clone with a few counts. The chain has TRBV10-3 and TRBJ2-5; possible D gene TRBD2, 5 bases. The V gene lost 1 base and the J gene lost 0 bases, with 9 bases spanning the gap. The CDR3 length is 15 residues. The germline CDR1 and CDR2 sequences are ENHRY and SYGVKD. The CDR3 reads CAISEWLGDQETQYF. The CDR3 nucleotides read TGTGCCATCAGTGAGTGGCTCGGGGACCAAGAGACCCAGTACTTC.

This chain uses TRBV7-2 with TRBJ2-1, with unresolved D. Looked up from germline, CDR1 is SGHTA and CDR2 is FQGNSA. V was trimmed by 2 bases and J by 6 bases, leaving 17 bases between them. This CDR3 spans 16 amino acids. CDR3 sequence reads: CASSLKVEITGNEQFF. Written as DNA, the CDR3 is TGTGCCAGCAGCTTAAAAGTAGAAATAACCGGCAATGAGCAGTTCTTC.

The V call is TRBV2, the J call TRBJ1-2; tentatively, D is TRBD1 (6 bases). This CDR3 has 15 amino acids. From germline, CDR1 is SNHLY and CDR2 FYNNEI. Trimming removed 8 bases at V and 3 bases at J, with 19 bases between. CDR3 protein: CASGLSGGQDYGYTF. The CDR3 nucleotides are TGTGCCAGCGGGCTGAGTGGGGGACAAGACTATGGCTACACCTTC. The variable domain in full, with the rest retrieved from reference TRBV2 and TRBJ1-2, is EPEVTQTPSHQVTQMGQEVILRCVPISNHLYFYWYRQILGQKVEFLVSFYNNEISEKSEIFDDQFSVERPDGSNFTLKIRSTKLEDSAMYFCASGLSGGQDYGYTFGSGTRLTVV.

This sequence joins TRBV5-1 and TRBJ2-5; 14 bases line up with TRBD2. Germline V gives CDR1 SGHRS, CDR2 YFSETQ. Trimming at V came to 5 bases and at J to 5 bases, leaving 14 bases not matched to a gene. The CDR3 has 18 residues. The CDR3 sequence is CASRLSPGLAGVRETQYF. The CDR3 region has the DNA TGCGCCAGCAGATTAAGCCCGGGACTAGCGGGAGTACGGGAGACCCAGTACTTC.

This clone was counted between two and nine times. This chain uses TRBV6-5 with TRBJ2-6; D is unclear. CDR3 length equals 13 residues. Germline V gene sequence: CDR1 MNHEY, CDR2 SVGAGI. V was cut by 7 bases and J by 0 bases, with 4 bases left in between. CDR3 DNA sequence: TGTGCCAGCACCTCCTCTGGGGCCAACGTCCTGACTTTC. This encodes CASTSSGANVLTF.

The chain joins TRBV6-6 to TRBJ2-3; 8 bases line up with TRBD2. The CDR3 has 15 residues. The V gene end was trimmed by 6 bases and the J gene end by 3 bases; junction bases not matched to a gene: 8. CDR1 is MNHNY and CDR2 is SVGAGI in the germline V gene (reference sequence). In DNA, the CDR3 is TGTGCCAGCAGCAGGAAAGCGGGAGTGACAGATACGCAGTATTTT. Protein product: CASSRKAGVTDTQYF.

Remarks on this clone: The sample carries other DNA sequences with the same CDR3. The rearrangement uses TRBV19 and TRBJ1-2, with TRBD1 as a possible D gene (6 bases). The germline V and J ends were trimmed by 6 bases and 1 base, with 6 bases remaining between them. This CDR3 spans 12 amino acids. CDR1 LNHDA and CDR2 SQIVND come from the germline V gene (reference sequence). Here the CDR3 reads CASRDSNYGYTF. The CDR3, as DNA: TGTGCCAGTAGGGACAGTAACTATGGCTACACCTTC.

With respect to this clone: An end of the junction does not agree with germline; a read error may underlie this. The chain recombines TRBV19 with TRBJ1-1, with no clear D. The CDR3 has 14 residues. CDR1 and CDR2 from the germline V gene are LNHDA and SQIVND (reference sequence). CDR3 sequence: CAGSIGQASTEAFF. Here the CDR3 DNA reads TGTGCCGGTAGTATAGGGCAGGCGAGCACTGAAGCTTTCTTT.

This clone has only one observation. The chain joins TRBV19 to TRBJ2-2, with 8 nucleotides matching TRBD2. The CDR3 is 17 amino acids. Losses at the gene ends were 8 bases for V and 4 bases for J; bases not matched to a gene: 15. The germline CDR1 and CDR2 sequences are LNHDA and SQIVND (reference sequence). The chain's CDR3 is CASAELLAGWSTGELFF. The DNA of the CDR3 is TGTGCCAGTGCGGAGCTCCTAGCGGGTTGGAGCACCGGGGAGCTGTTTTTT.

The J gene is TRBJ2-6, the V gene TRBV7-2; the D is unclear. Trimming left V 1 base short and J 0 bases short, with 10 bases between. The CDR3 spans 17 residues. Germline CDR1 and CDR2: SGHTA and FQGNSA. The CDR3 sequence is CASSLGWRLSGANVLTF. The CDR3 region has the DNA TGTGCCAGCAGCTTAGGCTGGCGGCTCTCTGGGGCCAACGTCCTGACTTTC. The full variable domain, with the rest looked up from reference TRBV7-2 and TRBJ2-6, is GAGVSQSPSNKVTEKGKDVELRCDPISGHTALYWYRQSLGQGLEFLIYFQGNSAPDKSGLPSDRFSAERTGGSVSTLTIQRTQQEDSAVYLCASSLGWRLSGANVLTFGAGSRLTVL.

The chain combines TRBV5-4 with TRBJ2-3, with no clear D. This CDR3 region has 14 residues. The germline CDR1 and CDR2 sequences are SGHNT and YYREEE (reference sequence). Between the trimmed V and J ends, which lost 7 bases and 3 bases, there was a span of 15 bases. The CDR3 reads CASSPGPGTDTQYF. The CDR3 DNA reads TGTGCCAGCTCTCCTGGGCCAGGAACAGATACGCAGTATTTT. Looking up the rest from reference TRBV5-4 and TRBJ2-3 gives the full variable domain: ETGVTQSPTHLIKTRGQQVTLRCSSQSGHNTVSWYQQALGQGPQFIFQYYREEENGRGNFPPRFSGLQFPNYSSELNVNALELDDSALYLCASSPGPGTDTQYFGPGTRLTVL.

This clone has only a few counts. The chain has TRBV27 and TRBJ2-5, with a weak D call TRBD2 (6 bases). Germline CDR1 is MNHEY and CDR2 is SMNVEV (reference sequence). The V and J ends lost 5 bases and 2 bases respectively, with 15 bases between them. The CDR3 has 15 amino acids. The CDR3 loop reads CASSANGRGQETQYF. The CDR3 region has the DNA TGTGCCAGCAGTGCCAACGGGCGGGGACAAGAGACCCAGTACTTC.

The gene calls are TRBV5-1 and TRBJ2-5; D unclear. Trimming took 4 bases from V and 3 from J, leaving 4 bases between them. The CDR3 runs to 11 residues. Germline lookup yields CDR1 SGHRS and CDR2 YFSETQ. As DNA, the CDR3 is TGCGCCAGCAGCGTAGAAGAGACCCAGTACTTC. Protein: CASSVEETQYF.

V and J are TRBV20-1 and TRBJ2-7; TRBD1 is a possible D gene (5 bases). Looked up from germline, CDR1 is DFQATT and CDR2 is SNEGSKA (reference sequence). Trimming cost V 6 bases and J 12 bases, with 18 bases left between them. This CDR3 contains 11 residues. The CDR3 region has the DNA TGCAGTGCCGCTCAAGGGGTAGATCCGTACTTC. This sequence encodes CSAAQGVDPYF.

This CDR3 reads CASSDAGTGVNTQYF. CDR3 in DNA: TGTGCCAGCAGTGACGCCGGGACAGGGGTAAATACGCAGTATTTT. The chain couples TRBV7-9 to TRBJ2-3; 10 bases line up with TRBD1. Trimming cost V 6 bases and J 7 bases; bases outside gene matches: 10. The CDR3 is 15 residues long. Per the germline V gene, CDR1 is SEHNR and CDR2 is FQNEAQ (reference sequence).

The V gene is TRBV28, the J gene TRBJ1-2, with TRBD1 matching over 7 bases. The junction had 3 bases not matched to a gene; V was cut back by 6 bases and J by 5 bases. Germline CDR1 reads MDHEN; CDR2 reads SYDVKM. The CDR3 length is 12 residues. The CDR3 sequence: CASRSTGYGYTF. As DNA, the CDR3 is TGTGCCAGCAGATCGACAGGGTATGGCTACACCTTC.

The chain has TRBV9 and TRBJ1-1; D is unclear. The CDR3 sequence is 15 residues long. The V end lost 3 bases, the J end lost 3 bases, and 15 bases lay between the germline ends. CDR1 SGDLS and CDR2 YYNGEE come from the germline V gene. The CDR3: CASSAQSALDTEAFF. CDR3 in DNA: TGTGCCAGCAGCGCCCAAAGTGCGTTGGACACTGAAGCTTTCTTT.